What follows describes a single T cell receptor (beta chain). Its antigen remains unidentified. The sample is drawn from a study of T cell responses to AZD1222 COVID-19 vaccine. Study-wide points: It was only six AZD1222 recipients who were seropositive at baseline.

Germline-derived CDR1 and CDR2 are LGHDT and YNNKEL (reference sequence). Trimming shortened V by 4 bases and J by 3 bases, and 16 bases separated the two germline ends. This CDR3 is 15 amino acids long. Assay: immunoSEQ multiplex PCR; the TCRdb copy retains only in-frame clones and omits some. Altogether nearly 200,000 clones are present, about 94% being singletons, with the ten largest covering roughly 1%. The sequencing used peripheral blood, collected 28 days after the second AZD1222 dose. J is TRBJ2-7 and V is TRBV3-1 (or the pseudogene TRBV3-2); D not resolved. The sequence was obtained from an adult who received the AZD1222 COVID-19 vaccine. The CDR3 protein is CASSRRFSRDYEQYF. The CDR3 bases are TGTGCCAGCAGCCGTCGTTTTAGTAGGGACTACGAGCAGTACTTC.